This T cell receptor (beta chain) was captured by sequencing in a study of metastatic and nonmetastatic thyroid tumors. Thyroid surgery took place with no prior treatment in any patient. Germline CDR1 SGHRS, CDR2 YFSETQ. Trimming took off 1 base at V and 3 bases at J, with 7 bases between the two ends. CDR3 length: 13 amino acids. Per the original data handling: A classifier of distant metastasis in papillary thyroid cancer was built from CDR3 differences (across clinicopathological groups). TCRdb redid the clone calls on the PCR reads using MiXCR. TCRdb, not the authors, supplied the V and J calls. The repertoire includes around 37,000 clones, approximately 26% of them detected once, and approximately 9.9% sits in the top ten. This clone was recorded at least ten times.

The sequenced sample was blood. This TCR came from a female donor with papillary thyroid cancer or a benign thyroid nodule (not recorded which). Some clones in this sample may be carry-over from other donors' samples. The chain uses TRBV5-1 and TRBJ2-5; D uncertain. CDR3 bases: TGCGCCAGCAGCTTGTTACAGAAAGAGACCCAGTACTTC. It yields the protein CASSLLQKETQYF.